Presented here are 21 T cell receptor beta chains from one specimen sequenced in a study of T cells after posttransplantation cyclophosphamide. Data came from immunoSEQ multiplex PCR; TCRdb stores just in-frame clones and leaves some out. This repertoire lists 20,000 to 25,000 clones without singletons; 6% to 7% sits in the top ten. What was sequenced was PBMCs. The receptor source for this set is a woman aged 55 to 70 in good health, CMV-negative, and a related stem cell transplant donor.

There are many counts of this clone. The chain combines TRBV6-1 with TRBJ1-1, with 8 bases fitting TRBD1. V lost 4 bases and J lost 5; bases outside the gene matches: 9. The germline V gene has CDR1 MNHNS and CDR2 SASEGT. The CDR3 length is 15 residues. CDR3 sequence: CASSALTGGDTEAFF. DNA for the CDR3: TGTGCCAGCAGTGCTCTAACAGGGGGTGATACTGAAGCTTTCTTT.

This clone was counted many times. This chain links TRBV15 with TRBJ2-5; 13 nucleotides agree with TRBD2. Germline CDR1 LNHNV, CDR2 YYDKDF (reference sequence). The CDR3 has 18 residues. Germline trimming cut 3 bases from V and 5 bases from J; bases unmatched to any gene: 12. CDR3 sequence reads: CATSSPITSGRAGETQYF. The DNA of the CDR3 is TGTGCCACCAGCAGCCCCATTACTAGCGGGAGGGCCGGGGAGACCCAGTACTTC.

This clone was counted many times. The CDR3 nucleotides read TGTGCCAGCAGTGTTTGGACAGGGTCCTACGAGCAGTACGTC. This sequence encodes CASSVWTGSYEQYV. J is TRBJ2-7 and V is TRBV2; 8 bases are shared with TRBD1. This CDR3 has 14 amino acids. Looked up from germline, CDR1 is SNHLY and CDR2 is FYNNEI. J was trimmed by 1 base and V by 4 bases; bases with no gene match: 3.

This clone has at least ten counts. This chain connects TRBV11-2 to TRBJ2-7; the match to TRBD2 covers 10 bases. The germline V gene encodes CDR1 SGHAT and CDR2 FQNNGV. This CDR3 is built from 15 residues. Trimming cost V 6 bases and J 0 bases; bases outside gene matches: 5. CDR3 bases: TGTGCCAGCAGGCGGACTAGCGGAAGCTCCTACGAGCAGTACTTC. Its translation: CASRRTSGSSYEQYF.

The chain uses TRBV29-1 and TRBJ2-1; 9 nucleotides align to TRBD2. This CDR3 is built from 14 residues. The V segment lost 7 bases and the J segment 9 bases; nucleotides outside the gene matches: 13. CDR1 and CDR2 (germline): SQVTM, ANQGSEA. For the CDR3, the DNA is TGCAGCGCTGGCCTTAGCGGGAGAGACAGTGAGCAGTTCTTC. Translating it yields CSAGLSGRDSEQFF.

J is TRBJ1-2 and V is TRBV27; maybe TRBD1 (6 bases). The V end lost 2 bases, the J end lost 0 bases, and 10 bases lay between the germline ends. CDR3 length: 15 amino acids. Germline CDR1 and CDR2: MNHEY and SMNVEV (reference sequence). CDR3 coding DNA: TGTGCCAGCAGTTTACAGACAGGAGCTAACTATGGCTACACCTTC. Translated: CASSLQTGANYGYTF.

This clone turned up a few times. The CDR3 sequence: CASSLSGRKTQYF. The CDR3, as DNA: TGTGCCAGCAGTTTATCGGGAAGAAAGACCCAGTACTTC. V usage is TRBV28 and J usage is TRBJ2-5; perhaps TRBD2 as D (5 bases). Trimming cost V 1 base and J 6 bases, with 9 bases left between them. Germline lookup yields CDR1 MDHEN and CDR2 SYDVKM. This CDR3 spans 13 amino acids.

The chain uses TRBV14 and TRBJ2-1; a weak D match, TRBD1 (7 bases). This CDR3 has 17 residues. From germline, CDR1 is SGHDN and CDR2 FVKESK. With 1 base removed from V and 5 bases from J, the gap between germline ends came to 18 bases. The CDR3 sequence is CASSQASPGDRNNEQFF. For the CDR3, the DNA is TGTGCCAGCAGCCAAGCTTCTCCGGGGGACAGAAACAATGAGCAGTTCTTC.

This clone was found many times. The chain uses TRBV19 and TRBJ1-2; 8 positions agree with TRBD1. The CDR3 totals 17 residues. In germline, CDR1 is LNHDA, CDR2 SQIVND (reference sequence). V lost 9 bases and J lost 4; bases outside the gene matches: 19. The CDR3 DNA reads TGTGCCAGCCAACAGTTCGGGACAGGTAGGAGGAGCTATGGCTACACCTTC. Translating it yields CASQQFGTGRRSYGYTF.

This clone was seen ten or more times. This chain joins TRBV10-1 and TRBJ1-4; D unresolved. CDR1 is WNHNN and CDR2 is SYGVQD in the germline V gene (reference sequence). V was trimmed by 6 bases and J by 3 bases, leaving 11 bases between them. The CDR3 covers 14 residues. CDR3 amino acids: CASRPNRPNEKLFF. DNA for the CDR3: TGCGCCAGCAGGCCCAACAGACCTAATGAAAAACTGTTTTTT.

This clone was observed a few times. The CDR3 DNA reads TGTGCCAGTACCGGGGAGTTCTTAGGGGAGACCCAGTACTTC. Translated, it gives CASTGEFLGETQYF. J is TRBJ2-5 and V is TRBV7-9; weak D call: TRBD2 (5 bases). Germline loops: CDR1 SEHNR, CDR2 FQNEAQ (reference sequence). This CDR3 has 14 amino acids. With 9 bases removed from V and 5 bases from J, the gap between germline ends came to 19 bases.

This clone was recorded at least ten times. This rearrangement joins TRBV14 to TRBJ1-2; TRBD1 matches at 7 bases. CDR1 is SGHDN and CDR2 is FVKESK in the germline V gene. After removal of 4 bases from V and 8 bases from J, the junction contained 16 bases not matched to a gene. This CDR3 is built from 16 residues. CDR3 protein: CASSPQRAGTVYGYTF. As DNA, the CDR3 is TGTGCCAGCAGCCCCCAGAGGGCCGGGACAGTCTACGGCTACACCTTC.

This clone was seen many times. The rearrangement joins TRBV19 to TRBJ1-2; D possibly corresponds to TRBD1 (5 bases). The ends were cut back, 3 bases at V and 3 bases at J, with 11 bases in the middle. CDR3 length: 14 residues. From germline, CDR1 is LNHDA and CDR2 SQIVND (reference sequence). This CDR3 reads CASSILAGDYGYTF. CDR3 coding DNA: TGTGCCAGTAGTATTCTGGCGGGGGACTATGGCTACACCTTC.

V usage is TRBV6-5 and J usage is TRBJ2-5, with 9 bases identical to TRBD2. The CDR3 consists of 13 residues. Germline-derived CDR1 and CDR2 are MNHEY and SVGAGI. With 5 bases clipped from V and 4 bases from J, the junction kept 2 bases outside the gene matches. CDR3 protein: CASSRTSAETQYF. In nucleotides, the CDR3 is TGTGCCAGCAGTAGGACTAGCGCAGAGACCCAGTACTTC.

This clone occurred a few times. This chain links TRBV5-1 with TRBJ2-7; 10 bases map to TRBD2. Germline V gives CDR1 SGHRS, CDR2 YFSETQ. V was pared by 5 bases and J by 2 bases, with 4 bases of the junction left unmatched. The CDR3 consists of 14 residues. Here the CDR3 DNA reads TGCGCCAGCAGTCCCAGCGGGGGGGCCTACGAGCAGTACGTC. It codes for CASSPSGGAYEQYV.

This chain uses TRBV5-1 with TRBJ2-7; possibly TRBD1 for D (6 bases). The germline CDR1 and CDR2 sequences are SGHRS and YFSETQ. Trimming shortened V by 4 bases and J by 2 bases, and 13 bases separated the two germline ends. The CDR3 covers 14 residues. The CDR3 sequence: CASSRDWTAYEQYF. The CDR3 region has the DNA TGCGCCAGCAGCCGCGACTGGACAGCCTACGAGCAGTACTTC.

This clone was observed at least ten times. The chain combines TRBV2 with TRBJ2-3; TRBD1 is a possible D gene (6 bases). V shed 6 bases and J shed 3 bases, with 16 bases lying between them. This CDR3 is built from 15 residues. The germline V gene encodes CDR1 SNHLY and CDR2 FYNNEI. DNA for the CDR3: TGTGCCAGCAGCGTGGGGGACATAAGGACAGATACGCAGTATTTT. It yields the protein CASSVGDIRTDTQYF.

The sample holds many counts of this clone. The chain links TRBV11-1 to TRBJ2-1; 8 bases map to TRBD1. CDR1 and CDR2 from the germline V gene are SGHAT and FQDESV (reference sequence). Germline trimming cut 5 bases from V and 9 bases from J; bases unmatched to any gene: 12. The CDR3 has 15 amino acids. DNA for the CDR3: TGTGCCAGCAGCAAAGGGACAGGTGCTGTTGGTGAGCAGTTCTTC. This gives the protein CASSKGTGAVGEQFF.

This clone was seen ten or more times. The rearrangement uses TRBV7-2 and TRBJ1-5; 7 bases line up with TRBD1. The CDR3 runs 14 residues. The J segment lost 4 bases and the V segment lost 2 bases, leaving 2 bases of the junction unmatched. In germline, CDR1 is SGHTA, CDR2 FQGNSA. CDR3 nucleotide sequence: TGTGCCAGCAGCTTACAGGGGGGAAATCAGCCCCAGCATTTT. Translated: CASSLQGGNQPQHF. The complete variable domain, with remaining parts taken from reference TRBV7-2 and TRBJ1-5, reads GAGVSQSPSNKVTEKGKDVELRCDPISGHTALYWYRQSLGQGLEFLIYFQGNSAPDKSGLPSDRFSAERTGGSVSTLTIQRTQQEDSAVYLCASSLQGGNQPQHFGDGTRLSIL.

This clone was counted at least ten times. The DNA for the CDR3 is TGTGCCAGCAGCTCATTAGCGGGGGGGACCGGGGAGCTGTTTTTT. It translates to CASSSLAGGTGELFF. This chain uses TRBV5-6 with TRBJ2-2; 11 nucleotides agree with TRBD2. Losses at the gene ends were 3 bases for V and 5 bases for J; bases not matched to a gene: 3. The CDR3 runs to 15 residues. Germline CDR1 SGHDT, CDR2 YYEEEE.

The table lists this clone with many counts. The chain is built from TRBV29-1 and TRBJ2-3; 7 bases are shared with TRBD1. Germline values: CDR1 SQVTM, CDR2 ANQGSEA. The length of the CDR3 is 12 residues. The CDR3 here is CRVQGDTDTQYF. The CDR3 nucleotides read TGCAGGGTTCAGGGGGACACAGATACGCAGTATTTT.